This TCR beta chain was sequenced for a study of cytomegalovirus exposure and HLA in healthy donors. With 60 Vbeta and 13 Jbeta primers, the PCR was carried out. Data came from immunoSEQ multiplex PCR; TCRdb stores just in-frame clones and leaves some out. The table records 98,000 or so clones, approximately 78% of them present only once. The CDR3 is 22 residues long. Germline CDR1 and CDR2: LGHNA and YSLEER. The V gene lost 2 bases and the J gene lost 0 bases, with 28 bases spanning the gap. Sequencing was carried out using PBMCs. The chain joins TRBV4-3 to TRBJ2-2, with TRBD2 as a possible D gene (6 bases). The sequence derives from a middle-aged woman in good health and CMV-seronegative. CDR3 nucleotide sequence: TGCGCCAGCAGCCAAAAGAGATTCGGTCCGGACTACCGGCCCTCGAACACCGGGGAGCTGTTTTTT. Translating it yields CASSQKRFGPDYRPSNTGELFF.